The sample holds one count of the clone carrying this T cell receptor beta chain. The antigen is unknown. The sample originates from a study of cytomegalovirus exposure and HLA in healthy donors. The study's findings and limits: After further analysis at a later stage, around 17,000 TCR beta sequences were associated with HLA alleles at 0.05 false discovery rate.

V gave up 5 bases and J gave up 4 bases, with 14 bases separating them. The V gene's germline CDR1 is MDHEN and CDR2 SYDVKM. The length of the CDR3 is 14 residues. Use of 60 Vbeta and 13 Jbeta primers characterized the PCR. Only in-frame clones appear in the TCRdb table, and some are missing; sequencing was by immunoSEQ multiplex PCR. Seen here are about 160,000 clones, approximately 85% observed once, and the top ten hold more than 0.9%. The sample taken for sequencing was PBMCs. The rearrangement uses TRBV28 and TRBJ1-1; perhaps TRBD1 as D (5 bases). This sequence was found in a girl aged 2-15 years in good health and CMV-seropositive. The CDR3 reads CASSPVGEGTEAFF. The CDR3, as DNA: TGTGCCAGCAGTCCGGTGGGGGAGGGCACTGAAGCTTTCTTT.